Each of the 2 T cell receptor beta chains below was sequenced from the same sample in a study of identical twins. TCRdb reprocessed the 5' RACE reads with MiXCR, giving one entry per CDR3 protein. The sample contains under 450,000 distinct CDR3 sequences, around 18% of which appear only once. Sequencing was carried out using naive T cells sorted from blood. These receptors all come from a man aged 45-60 years in good health.

This chain joins TRBV7-2 and TRBJ2-1; D may be TRBD1 or TRBD2 (5 bases each). The CDR3 loop spans 15 amino acids. Deletions cut 4 bases from V and 3 bases from J, with 13 bases between. In germline, CDR1 is SGHTA, CDR2 FQGNSA. As DNA, the CDR3 is TGTGCCAGCAGCTCCCGTCGGGGCCTCTACAATGAGCAGTTCTTC. It translates to CASSSRRGLYNEQFF.

CDR3 residues: CASSPILEPSDTQYF. The CDR3 DNA reads TGTGCCAGCAGTCCTATACTGGAACCTTCAGATACGCAGTATTTT. The rearrangement joins TRBV12-3 or TRBV12-4 to TRBJ2-3; D uncertain. Trimming left V 5 bases short and J 4 bases short, with 16 bases between. This CDR3 has 15 residues.